This TCR beta chain derives from a study of T cells in localized non-small cell lung cancer. The study's findings and limits: Appearance in adjacent lung was seen for a median roughly 56 of the top 100 tumor clones. In uninvolved adjacent lung, T cell clonality reached its highest value, exceeding tumor. One tumor region alone was sequenced, and heterogeneity therefore remains possible.

The V gene's germline CDR1 is LNHDA and CDR2 SQIVND (reference sequence). CDR3 length: 15 residues. V lost 6 bases, J lost 3 bases, and 9 bases stayed unmatched. On this clone itself: Its antigen is undetermined.

The protocol was immunoSEQ multiplex PCR, while the TCRdb copy is restricted to in-frame clones and leaves out a portion. The sample has about 79,000 clones; roughly 91% are singletons. The source of this sequence is a woman between 35 and 70 years old with stage I squamous cell lung carcinoma. The rearrangement links TRBV19 to TRBJ2-3; TRBD1 matches 7 bases. The sequenced sample was peripheral blood, obtained before any cancer treatment. CDR3 in DNA: TGTGCCAGTAGCTCGACAGGGTGGGGTACAGATACGCAGTATTTT. Amino acids: CASSSTGWGTDTQYF.